Below are 16 T cell receptor beta chains sequenced from a single sample in a study of blood T cell repertoires in COVID-19. The assay was immunoSEQ multiplex PCR, and TCRdb's table has in-frame clones only and misses some. The repertoire holds around 81,000 clones, with around 85% as singletons. Source material: peripheral blood. These receptors came from a man aged 50-59 years with acute or convalescent COVID-19.

V gene TRBV19 combines with J gene TRBJ2-5; no firm D call. The CDR3 loop spans 12 amino acids. Germline-derived CDR1 and CDR2 are LNHDA and SQIVND (reference sequence). The V end lost 6 bases, the J end lost 2 bases, and 7 bases lay between the germline ends. CDR3 sequence (DNA): TGTGCCAGTAGCACAGATCAAGAGACCCAGTACTTC. The encoded protein is CASSTDQETQYF.

The chain joins TRBV11-1 to TRBJ2-5; 7 bases align to TRBD1. The CDR3 sequence is 15 residues long. Per the germline V gene, CDR1 is SGHAT and CDR2 is FQDESV (reference sequence). Trimming at V came to 6 bases and at J to 2 bases, leaving 9 bases not matched to a gene. CDR3 in DNA: TGTGCCAGCAGGGGGACAGAATATTTTCAAGAGACCCAGTACTTC. Protein: CASRGTEYFQETQYF.

The V gene is TRBV7-2, the J gene TRBJ1-4; 9 nucleotides line up with TRBD1. The germline gives CDR1 SGHTA, CDR2 FQGNSA. CDR3 length: 17 amino acids. V dropped 5 bases and J dropped 3; count of bases not matched to a gene: 10. CDR3 nucleotides: TGTGCCAGCAGCCCCCAATTCCGGACAGGGGCTAATGAAAAACTGTTTTTT. It yields the protein CASSPQFRTGANEKLFF.

The rearrangement links TRBV11-2 to TRBJ2-7; 8 bases are a match to TRBD1. The CDR3 totals 13 residues. With 5 bases clipped from V and 4 bases from J, the junction kept 4 bases outside the gene matches. The germline CDR1 and CDR2 sequences are SGHAT and FQNNGV. This chain's CDR3 is CASSRDRGYEQYF. CDR3 DNA: TGTGCCAGCAGCCGCGACAGGGGTTACGAGCAGTACTTC.

The genes are TRBV5-8 and TRBJ1-1; possible D gene TRBD1, 5 bases. The CDR3 sequence is 14 residues long. The germline V gene encodes CDR1 SGHTS and CDR2 YDEGEE. The ends were cut back, 4 bases at V and 1 base at J, with 11 bases in the middle. CDR3 DNA sequence: TGTGCCAGCAGCCCCTGGACACCGAACACTGAAGCTTTCTTT. Its protein product is CASSPWTPNTEAFF. The variable domain in full, with the rest retrieved from reference TRBV5-8 and TRBJ1-1, is EAGVTQSPTHLIKTRGQQATLRCSPISGHTSVYWYQQALGLGLQFLLWYDEGEERNRGNFPPRFSGRQFPNYSSELNVNALELEDSALYLCASSPWTPNTEAFFGQGTRLTVV.

Comment on this clone: Other DNA sequences in the same sample also yield this CDR3. The gene calls are TRBV10-1 and TRBJ1-1; possible D gene TRBD1, 6 bases. Germline-derived CDR1 and CDR2 are WNHNN and SYGVQD (reference sequence). V lost 3 bases and J lost 0, with 8 bases in between. The CDR3 loop spans 14 amino acids. The CDR3 reads CASSDGQLNTEAFF. For the CDR3, the DNA is TGCGCCAGCAGTGACGGACAGTTGAACACTGAAGCTTTCTTT.

The V gene is TRBV27, the J gene TRBJ1-2, with 7 bases aligning to TRBD1. The junction had 5 bases not matched to a gene; V was cut back by 2 bases and J by 5 bases. The CDR3 is 14 residues long. Per germline, CDR1 MNHEY and CDR2 SMNVEV (reference sequence). The DNA of the CDR3 is TGTGCCAGCAGTTTAACCCCGACAGGGTATGGCTACACCTTC. The encoded protein is CASSLTPTGYGYTF.

V usage is TRBV6-2 or TRBV6-3 and J usage is TRBJ2-7, with D unclear. The length of the CDR3 is 14 residues. Germline values: CDR1 MNHEY, CDR2 SVGEGT. V lost 6 bases and J lost 2, with 14 bases in between. The CDR3 loop reads CASSPLGRTYEQYF. CDR3 bases: TGTGCCAGCAGCCCCCTGGGCCGAACCTACGAGCAGTACTTC.

Ten or more counts support this clone. The chain links TRBV4-3 to TRBJ1-3, with 9 nucleotides matching TRBD1. This CDR3 comprises 16 residues. Per germline, CDR1 LGHNA and CDR2 YSLEER. J was trimmed by 3 bases and V by 2 bases; bases with no gene match: 5. The CDR3 protein is CASSQKQGARGNTIYF. The DNA of the CDR3 is TGCGCCAGCAGCCAAAAACAGGGGGCTCGTGGAAACACCATATATTTT.

This sequence joins TRBV15 and TRBJ1-2, with D unresolved. The CDR3 totals 13 residues. Trimming removed 5 bases at V and 4 bases at J, with 11 bases between. Germline V gene lookup returns CDR1 LNHNV and CDR2 YYDKDF (reference sequence). The CDR3 region is CATSDTRIYGYTF. In DNA form, the CDR3 reads TGTGCCACCAGCGATACGAGGATCTATGGCTACACCTTC.

The V and J genes are TRBV5-4 and TRBJ1-1; D gene ambiguous. This CDR3 region has 15 residues. The germline CDR1 and CDR2 sequences are SGHNT and YYREEE (reference sequence). V gave up 0 bases and J gave up 0 bases, with 9 bases separating them. In nucleotides, the CDR3 is TGTGCCAGCAGCTTGGCCCGGACTATGAACACTGAAGCTTTCTTT. This sequence encodes CASSLARTMNTEAFF. The whole variable domain, remainder taken from reference TRBV5-4 and TRBJ1-1, is ETGVTQSPTHLIKTRGQQVTLRCSSQSGHNTVSWYQQALGQGPQFIFQYYREEENGRGNFPPRFSGLQFPNYSSELNVNALELDDSALYLCASSLARTMNTEAFFGQGTRLTVV.

The chain uses TRBV2 and TRBJ2-5; tentative D call: TRBD2 (7 bases). Germline-derived CDR1 and CDR2 are SNHLY and FYNNEI. Trimming took off 1 base at V and 5 bases at J, with 11 bases between the two ends. The CDR3 length is 14 residues. The CDR3 spells CASSEGEGGETQYF. The DNA for the CDR3 is TGTGCCAGCAGTGAAGGGGAGGGGGGGGAGACCCAGTACTTC.

The gene calls are TRBV18 and TRBJ2-5; TRBD2 aligns across 8 bases. J was trimmed by 2 bases and V by 4 bases; bases with no gene match: 9. Germline loops: CDR1 KGHSH, CDR2 LQKENI. The CDR3 runs 16 residues. The CDR3 region is CASSRGSSGMQETQYF. The CDR3 nucleotides read TGTGCCAGCTCACGAGGTAGTAGCGGGATGCAAGAGACCCAGTACTTC.

This chain joins TRBV6-5 and TRBJ1-3; 9 bases map to TRBD1. From germline, CDR1 is MNHEY and CDR2 SVGAGI. The ends lost 11 bases at V and 6 bases at J; junction bases unmatched: 5. The CDR3 spans 12 residues. DNA for the CDR3: TGTGCCGCCTCACAGGGGGCAAACACCATATATTTT. Translation gives CAASQGANTIYF.

The V gene is TRBV19, the J gene TRBJ2-2; TRBD1 aligns across 9 bases. V shed 4 bases, J shed 3 bases, and the junction held 6 bases outside the gene matches. This CDR3 has 16 amino acids. Germline V lookup: CDR1 LNHDA, CDR2 SQIVND (reference sequence). As DNA, the CDR3 is TGTGCCAGTAGTACAACCGACAGGGGGTACACCGGGGAGCTGTTTTTT. It is translated as CASSTTDRGYTGELFF.

In DNA form, the CDR3 reads TGTGCCAGCAGTGAAGGACTAGATTTGGTCTTGTTCTTC. Amino acids: CASSEGLDLVLFF. The rearrangement links TRBV2 to TRBJ2-1, with TRBD2 as a possible D gene (6 bases). Germline CDR1 reads SNHLY; CDR2 reads FYNNEI. Trimming removed 1 base from V and 15 bases from J, with 16 bases in between. The CDR3 totals 13 residues. The full variable domain, in which reference TRBV2 and TRBJ2-1 provide the parts outside the CDR3, is EPEVTQTPSHQVTQMGQEVILRCVPISNHLYFYWYRQILGQKVEFLVSFYNNEISEKSEIFDDQFSVERPDGSNFTLKIRSTKLEDSAMYFCASSEGLDLVLFFGPGTRLTVL.